The clone carrying this T cell receptor (beta chain) was detected ten times or more. TCRdb redid the calling of the RT-PCR reads with MiXCR, one entry per CDR3 protein. The table records fewer than 800,000 distinct CDR3 sequences, more than 13% of them present only once. Trimming left V 6 bases short and J 0 bases short, with 11 bases between. Germline values: CDR1 MNHEY, CDR2 SVGAGI. CDR3 size: 14 residues. The sequenced material came from memory CD4+ T cells from blood. The rearrangement uses TRBV6-5 and TRBJ1-1; no clear D gene. The TCR originated in a female donor in good health, serving as a healthy control. The CDR3 region has the DNA TGTGCCAGCAGGAGACTCGGGGTGAACACTGAAGCTTTCTTT. Translated, it gives CASRRLGVNTEAFF.